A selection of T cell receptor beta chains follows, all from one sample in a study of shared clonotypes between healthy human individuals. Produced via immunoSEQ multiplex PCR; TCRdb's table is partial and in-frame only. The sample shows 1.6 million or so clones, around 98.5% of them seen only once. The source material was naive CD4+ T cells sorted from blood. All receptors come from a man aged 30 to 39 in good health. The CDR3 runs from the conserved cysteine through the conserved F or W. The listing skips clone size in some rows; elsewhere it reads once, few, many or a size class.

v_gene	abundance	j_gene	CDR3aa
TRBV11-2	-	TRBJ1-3	CASSLHSGNTIYF
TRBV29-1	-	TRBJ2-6	CSVDESGANVLTF
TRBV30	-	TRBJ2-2	CAWGTGGAGELFF
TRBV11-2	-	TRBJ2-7	CASSLDLSGGVSSYEQYF
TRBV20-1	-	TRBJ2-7	CSARDLNEQYF
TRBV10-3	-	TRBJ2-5	CAISELAGTRGDQYF
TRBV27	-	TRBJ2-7	CASSFRDRGYEQYF
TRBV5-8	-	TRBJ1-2	CASSVSLGKHYGYTF
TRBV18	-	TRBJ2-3	CASSPQKLGDTQYF
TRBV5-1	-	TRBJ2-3	CASSLGDRSTDTQYF
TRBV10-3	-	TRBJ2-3	CASCASTDRTDTQYF
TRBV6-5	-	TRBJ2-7	CASSYTPPGVGYEQYF
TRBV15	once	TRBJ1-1	CATSRKRVNTEAFF
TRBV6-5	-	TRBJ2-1	CASSTIRYNEQFF
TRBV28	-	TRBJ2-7	CASSPPAIPSYEQYF
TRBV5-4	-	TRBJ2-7	CASSLAGPLYEQYF
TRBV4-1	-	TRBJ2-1	CASSPYLAGGSYNEQFF
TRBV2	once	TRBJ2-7	CASSVEPGLAGTDF
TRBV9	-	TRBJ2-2	CASSVKMGAGELFF
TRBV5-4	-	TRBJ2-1	CASSAGPSSYNEQFF
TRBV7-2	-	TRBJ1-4	CASSSGPTGGEEKLFF
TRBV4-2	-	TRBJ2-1	CASSQDRTLSNEQFF
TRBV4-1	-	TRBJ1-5	CASSQGSYQGSQPQHF
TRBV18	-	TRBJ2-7	CASSPRGRGSYEQYF
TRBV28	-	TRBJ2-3	CASSSSGTERTDTQYF
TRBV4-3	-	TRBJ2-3	CASSQVLRQDFGTDTQYF
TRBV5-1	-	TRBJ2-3	CASATGGLDTQYF
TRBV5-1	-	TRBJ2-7	CASSQQGGSYEQYF
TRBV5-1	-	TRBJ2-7	CASSLSPLAGLVDEQYF
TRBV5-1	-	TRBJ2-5	CASSERAGGETQYF
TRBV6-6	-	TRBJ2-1	CASSRPESLPQFF
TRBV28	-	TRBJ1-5	CASSWTGIPDRPQHF
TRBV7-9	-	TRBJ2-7	CASSAPRLAGFSYEQYF
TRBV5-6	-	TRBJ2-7	CASSPRDRGPYEQYF
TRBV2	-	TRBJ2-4	CASSEALRTGGLNIQYF
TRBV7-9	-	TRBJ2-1	CASSLGSGGYNEQFF
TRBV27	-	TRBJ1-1	CASSFQRIGRTEAFF